This T cell receptor (beta chain) came from a study of monozygotic twins with inflammatory bowel disease. Overall study findings and caveats: Twins with IBD were found to have lower TCRbeta diversity (inverse Simpson) than healthy co-twins.

Collection yielded roughly 2.5 ml of blood per donor. TCRdb reprocessed the 5' RACE reads, keeping one entry per CDR3 protein, no DNA. The sample holds about 160,000 distinct CDR3 sequences. CDR1 and CDR2 from the germline V gene are SGHAT and FQDESV (reference sequence). The CDR3 extends over 20 amino acids. A note on this clonotype: As yet, its antigen is unknown.

This TCR came from a human donor with ulcerative colitis or Crohn's disease, or a healthy co-twin of an affected twin (not recorded which). Sample: blood. The chain combines TRBV11-1 with TRBJ2-1; checking the TCRdb D call of TRBD1 is not possible without DNA. This CDR3 reads CASSLAGGTGGFRIHNEQFF.